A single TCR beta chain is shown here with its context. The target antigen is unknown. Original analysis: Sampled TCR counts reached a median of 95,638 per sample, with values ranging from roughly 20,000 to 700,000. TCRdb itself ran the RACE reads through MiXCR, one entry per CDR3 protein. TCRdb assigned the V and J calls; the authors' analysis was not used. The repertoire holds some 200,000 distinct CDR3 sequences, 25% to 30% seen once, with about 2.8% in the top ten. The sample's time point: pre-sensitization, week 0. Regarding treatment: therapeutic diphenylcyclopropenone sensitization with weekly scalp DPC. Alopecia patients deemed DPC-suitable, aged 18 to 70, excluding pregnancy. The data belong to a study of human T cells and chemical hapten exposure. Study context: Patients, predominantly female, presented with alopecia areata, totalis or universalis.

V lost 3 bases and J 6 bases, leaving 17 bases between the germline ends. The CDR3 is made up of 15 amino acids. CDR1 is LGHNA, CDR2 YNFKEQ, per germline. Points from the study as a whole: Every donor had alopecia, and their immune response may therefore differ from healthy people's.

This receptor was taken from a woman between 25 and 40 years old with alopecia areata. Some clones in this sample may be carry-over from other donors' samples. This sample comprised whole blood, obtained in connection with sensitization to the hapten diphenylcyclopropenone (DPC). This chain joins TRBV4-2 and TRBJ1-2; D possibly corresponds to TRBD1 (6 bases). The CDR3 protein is CASSQVRDNYNGYTF. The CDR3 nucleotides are TGTGCCAGCAGCCAGGTCCGGGACAATTACAATGGCTACACCTTC.